The source of this T cell receptor (beta chain) is a study of a mutant IDH1 vaccine in newly diagnosed glioma. Study-wide context: Patients were started on vaccination 4-6 weeks after radiotherapy alone, or with temozolomide cycles. Week 35 held visit V12, while week 47 held visit V13.

As regards this clone: Its cognate antigen is unknown.

The time point here: week 47, end of study. Doses consisted of 300 ug of mutant IDH1 20-mer peptide each, paired with topical imiquimod. The donor cohort comprised cases of new WHO grade 3 or 4 IDH1-mutant, ATRX-lost astrocytoma. Unmatched junction bases numbered 17, after V lost 9 bases and J lost 1 base. The CDR3 totals 17 residues. Germline assignment: CDR1 MRHNA and CDR2 SNTAGT. Measured with immunoSEQ multiplex PCR; TCRdb has only the in-frame clones, and not every one. This table holds around 50,000 clones, less than 75% found once. Whole-study results and caveats: With respect to changes in top peripheral T cell clonotypes, pseudoprogression seemed unrelated.

This receptor was taken from a man aged 35-49 years with glioma. Some clones in this sample may be carry-over from other donors' samples. This chain joins TRBV6-4 and TRBJ2-7, with 8 positions matching TRBD1. Sample: peripheral blood mononuclear cells (PBMCs), taken from a glioma patient whose treatment included an IDH1 peptide vaccine. DNA for the CDR3: TGTGCCAGAGCAGTGTCCCGCTGGACAGGGCCGTCCTACGAGCAGTACTTC. Translating it yields CARAVSRWTGPSYEQYF.